These 20 T cell receptor beta chains were all obtained from the same sample, sequenced in a study of blood T cells in healthy people across ages. A sample-barcoded 5' primer and a J-beta primer mix were used in a second PCR of roughly 7 to 11 cycles. A single record per CDR3 protein comes from TCRdb applying MiXCR to the 5' RACE reads. The sample has 1,500,000 or so distinct CDR3 sequences; roughly two fifths are singletons. Sequenced: blood. These receptor sequences come from a woman between 18 and 30 years old in good health.

A note on this clonotype: At one of its ends the junction is not consistent with the germline gene, which may arise from a read error. J is TRBJ2-1 and V is TRBV5-1, with TRBD2 matching 8 bases. The CDR3 has 17 residues. The germline gives CDR1 SGHRS, CDR2 YFSETQ. CDR3 in DNA: TGCGCCAGCAGCTTCGGGATAGCGGGACCCTCCTACAATGAGCGGTTCTTC. Translation: CASSFGIAGPSYNERFF.

This clonotype has just a few counts. The rearrangement uses TRBV7-8 and TRBJ1-2; no reliable D call. The CDR3 has 16 residues. The germline V gene has CDR1 SGHVS and CDR2 FQNEAQ. V shed 5 bases and J shed 3 bases, with 19 bases lying between them. The CDR3 reads CASSPRYGRSDYGYTF. The CDR3 nucleotides read TGTGCCAGCAGCCCCCGATATGGGAGGAGTGACTATGGCTACACCTTC.

The chain recombines TRBV4-1 with TRBJ2-7; D not resolved. This CDR3 comprises 15 residues. Germline-derived CDR1 and CDR2 are MGHRA and YSYEKL. V lost 1 base and J 4 bases, leaving 14 bases between the germline ends. CDR3: CASSQGRVQPYEQYF. CDR3 nucleotides: TGCGCCAGCAGCCAAGGGCGAGTTCAGCCTTACGAGCAGTACTTC.

The chain combines TRBV20-1 with TRBJ2-1; 10 nucleotides agree with TRBD2. The CDR3 spans 16 residues. V lost 5 bases, J lost 4 bases, and 11 bases stayed unmatched. CDR1 is DFQATT, CDR2 SNEGSKA, per germline (reference sequence). Here the CDR3 DNA reads TGCAGTGCTCCCCCAGCGGGAGGGCCGTTTTACAATGAGCAGTTCTTC. It translates to CSAPPAGGPFYNEQFF.

This chain joins TRBV7-8 and TRBJ2-3; D is possibly TRBD2 (5 bases). The CDR3 consists of 14 residues. Germline-derived CDR1 and CDR2 are SGHVS and FQNEAQ. V lost 5 bases and J 5 bases, leaving 14 bases between the germline ends. The CDR3 DNA is TGTGCCAGCAGCCTCGCCCGGACTGGAGATACGCAGTATTTT. It yields the protein CASSLARTGDTQYF.

Concerning this clonotype: At one end the junction does not follow the germline gene, possibly because of a read error. The chain combines TRBV6-5 with TRBJ2-1, with 10 bases lining up with TRBD2. Per the germline V gene, CDR1 is MNHEY and CDR2 is SVGAGI. The CDR3 loop spans 15 amino acids. The CDR3 coding sequence is TGTGCCAACAGTTTAAGCGGGGGGGACTACAATGAGAAGTTCTTC. It encodes CANSLSGGDYNEKFF.

The V call is TRBV6-2 or TRBV6-3, the J call TRBJ1-5; no clear D gene. Germline V gene data show CDR1 as MNHEY and CDR2 as SVGEGT. V lost 6 bases, J lost 3 bases, and 9 bases lay in between. This CDR3 has 13 residues. CDR3 region: CASSHGINQPQHF. The CDR3 bases are TGTGCCAGCAGCCACGGGATCAATCAGCCCCAGCATTTT.

J is TRBJ2-1 and V is TRBV6-5; D may be TRBD1 (5 bases). This CDR3 region has 14 residues. Germline CDR1 and CDR2: MNHEY and SVGAGI. V lost 9 bases and J lost 4, with 16 bases in between. The CDR3 reads CASSWQGLYNEQFF. DNA for the CDR3: TGTGCCAGTTCGTGGCAGGGTCTTTACAATGAGCAGTTCTTC.

The rearrangement uses TRBV20-1 and TRBJ1-2; D remains ambiguous. Trimming left V 5 bases short and J 7 bases short, with 14 bases between. CDR3 length: 12 amino acids. Germline V gives CDR1 DFQATT, CDR2 SNEGSKA (reference sequence). The CDR3 spells CSAHWAGSGYTF. Here the CDR3 DNA reads TGCAGTGCTCACTGGGCTGGTTCTGGCTACACCTTC.

This sequence joins TRBV27 and TRBJ2-1; the D gene is possibly TRBD1 (7 bases). Germline V gene lookup returns CDR1 MNHEY and CDR2 SMNVEV (reference sequence). The CDR3 runs 18 residues. Trimming left V 4 bases short and J 1 base short, with 20 bases between. This CDR3 is CASSSNKEGARSYNEQFF. The CDR3, as DNA: TGTGCCAGCAGTTCGAATAAGGAGGGGGCGCGTTCCTACAATGAGCAGTTCTTC.

The chain carries TRBV6-5 and TRBJ2-6; 7 bases agree with TRBD1. With 6 bases clipped from V and 3 bases from J, the junction kept 2 bases outside the gene matches. The CDR3 runs to 14 residues. Germline CDR1 and CDR2: MNHEY and SVGAGI. The CDR3, as DNA: TGTGCCAGCAGAGGGGGCTTTGGGGCCAACGTCCTGACTTTC. This codes for CASRGGFGANVLTF.

The rearrangement links TRBV6-6 to TRBJ2-4; a possible D gene is TRBD1 (6 bases). The germline V and J ends were trimmed by 2 bases and 1 base, with 12 bases remaining between them. The CDR3 is made up of 16 amino acids. Per germline, CDR1 MNHNY and CDR2 SVGAGI (reference sequence). CDR3: CASSYNRAEAKNIQYF. As DNA, the CDR3 is TGTGCCAGCAGTTACAACAGGGCTGAGGCCAAAAACATTCAGTACTTC.

The V call is TRBV4-2, the J call TRBJ2-7, with D hard to call. The V end lost 1 base, the J end lost 7 bases, and 17 bases lay between the germline ends. The CDR3 runs 15 residues. The V gene's germline CDR1 is LGHNA and CDR2 YNFKEQ. CDR3 residues: CASSQGPGLGYEQYF. For the CDR3, the DNA is TGTGCCAGCAGCCAAGGACCCGGCCTCGGCTATGAGCAGTACTTC.

In its sample, this clonotype was seen a few times. CDR3 residues: CASSHHGTREPQHF. The CDR3 DNA sequence: TGTGCCAGCAGCCATCACGGGACCCGCGAGCCCCAGCATTTT. The V call is TRBV3-1, the J call TRBJ1-5, with D tentatively TRBD1 (5 bases). Looked up from germline, CDR1 is LGHDT and CDR2 is YNNKEL (reference sequence). V lost 3 bases to trimming and J lost 8 bases, with 14 bases between them. This CDR3 is 14 amino acids long.

This clonotype showed up just a few times. V gene TRBV5-1 combines with J gene TRBJ2-3; D unresolved. V was shortened by 1 base and J by 4 bases, with 7 bases between the two germline ends. CDR3 length: 13 residues. Germline CDR1 reads SGHRS; CDR2 reads YFSETQ. The CDR3 here is CASSLSGSDTQYF. CDR3 nucleotides: TGCGCCAGCAGCTTGTCTGGGTCAGATACGCAGTATTTT.

V usage is TRBV20-1 and J usage is TRBJ1-1; 9 nucleotides align to TRBD1. This CDR3 contains 15 residues. Germline loops: CDR1 DFQATT, CDR2 SNEGSKA (reference sequence). The junction had 11 bases not matched to a gene; V was cut back by 6 bases and J by 3 bases. The DNA for the CDR3 is TGCAGTGCCCCGGGACAGGGATTTAGTCACACTGAAGCTTTCTTT. Its translation is CSAPGQGFSHTEAFF.

The genes are TRBV28 and TRBJ2-7; 9 bases fit TRBD2. Looked up from germline, CDR1 is MDHEN and CDR2 is SYDVKM. This CDR3 comprises 12 residues. The J segment lost 6 bases and the V segment lost 8 bases, leaving 5 bases of the junction unmatched. CDR3 region: CASERGASEQYF. The CDR3, as DNA: TGTGCCAGCGAGCGGGGGGCCTCCGAGCAGTACTTC.

The rearrangement links TRBV29-1 to TRBJ1-1; D may be TRBD1 (6 bases). This CDR3 comprises 12 residues. Deletions cut 4 bases from V and 4 bases from J, with 10 bases between. The germline gives CDR1 SQVTM, CDR2 ANQGSEA. CDR3 DNA: TGCAGCGTTGGGGGGCGGGTCACTGAAGCTTTCTTT. As protein: CSVGGRVTEAFF.

The chain has TRBV5-6 and TRBJ1-6, with no clear D. The CDR3 spans 15 residues. Trimming cost V 2 bases and J 7 bases, with 13 bases left between them. From germline, CDR1 is SGHDT and CDR2 YYEEEE. The CDR3 DNA sequence: TGTGCCAGCAGCTTCGCCGGTCTAAGCAATTCACCCCTCCACTTT. This encodes CASSFAGLSNSPLHF.

The genes are TRBV7-3 and TRBJ2-3; no definite D call. The CDR3 has 14 residues. Looked up from germline, CDR1 is SGHTA and CDR2 is FQGTGA. The V end lost 4 bases, the J end lost 0 bases, and 8 bases lay between the germline ends. The CDR3 sequence is CASSSQLSTDTQYF. CDR3 coding DNA: TGTGCCAGCAGCTCTCAACTGAGCACAGATACGCAGTATTTT. Looking up the rest from reference TRBV7-3 and TRBJ2-3 gives the full variable domain: GAGVSQTPSNKVTEKGKYVELRCDPISGHTALYWYRQSLGQGPEFLIYFQGTGAADDSGLPNDRFFAVRPEGSVSTLKIQRTERGDSAVYLCASSSQLSTDTQYFGPGTRLTVL.